These T cell receptor beta chains were read from a single sample in a study of blood T cell repertoires in COVID-19. Here immunoSEQ multiplex PCR was the method, and the copy in TCRdb shows in-frame clones only, minus some. The table lists hundreds of thousands of clones, roughly 85% of them singletons, with about 2.5% in the top ten. The sequenced sample was peripheral blood. The receptors here all came from a woman in her forties with active or convalescent COVID-19. CDR3s include the opening cysteine and the closing phenylalanine or tryptophan. A D gene is named only where the DNA matches it firmly. Not all rows give a size; the values are once, few, many and, for expanded clones, a class.

>NA|TRBV25-1|TRBJ1-1|TRBD1
CASRDSLLRAFF
TGTGCCAGCCGGGACAGCCTTTTACGAGCTTTCTTT
>NA|TRBV18|TRBJ1-1|NA
CASSPSRVEAFF
TGTGCCAGCTCACCGAGCAGGGTCGAAGCTTTCTTT
>NA|TRBV29-1|TRBJ2-7|TRBD1
CSVEDSTGDPYEQYF
TGCAGCGTTGAAGATAGTACAGGGGACCCCTACGAGCAGTACTTC
>NA|TRBV20-1|TRBJ2-7|TRBD1
CRGTGGDEQYF
TGCCGGGGGACAGGGGGCGACGAGCAGTACTTC
>once|TRBV24-1|TRBJ2-2|NA
CATSDRTRASGELFF
TGTGCCACCAGTGACCGGACTCGGGCGAGCGGGGAGCTGTTTTTT
>NA|TRBV11-3|TRBJ2-3|TRBD2
CASKGLAGAADTQYF
TGTGCCAGCAAAGGACTAGCGGGGGCGGCTGATACGCAGTATTTT
>NA|TRBV12-3/TRBV12-4|TRBJ2-3|NA
CASRPTVTDTQYF
TGTGCCAGCAGGCCTACAGTGACAGATACGCAGTATTTT
>NA|TRBV6-4|TRBJ2-1|TRBD2
CASSENLGTSGYNEQFF
TGTGCCAGCAGTGAAAACCTCGGGACTAGCGGATACAATGAGCAGTTCTTC
>NA|TRBV5-1|TRBJ1-2|TRBD1
CASRPEQGGYGYTF
TGCGCCAGCAGACCTGAACAGGGGGGGTATGGCTACACCTTC
>once|TRBV7-9|TRBJ2-7|TRBD1
CASSGTGAYEQYF
TGTGCCAGTTCCGGGACAGGTGCCTACGAGCAGTACTTC
>NA|TRBV24-1|TRBJ1-4|NA
CATSDFGQGRNEKLFF
TGTGCCACCAGTGATTTCGGGCAGGGGCGGAATGAAAAACTGTTTTTT
>NA|TRBV5-1|TRBJ2-7|NA
CASSLVENEQYF
TGCGCCAGCAGCTTGGTTGAGAACGAGCAGTACTTC
>NA|TRBV11-2|TRBJ2-1|TRBD2
CASSPGLAVYNEQFF
TGTGCCAGCAGCCCGGGACTAGCGGTTTACAATGAGCAGTTCTTC
>few|TRBV28|TRBJ1-3|TRBD1
CASRTGDSGNTIYF
TGTGCCAGCCGGACAGGCGACTCTGGAAACACCATATATTTT
>NA|TRBV2|TRBJ1-3|TRBD1
CASSDPGQGDLLPGNTIYF
TGTGCCAGCAGTGACCCGGGACAGGGTGATTTACTTCCTGGAAACACCATATATTTT
>once|TRBV28|TRBJ2-7|NA
CASSPIRGLWNYEQYF
TGTGCCAGCAGTCCAATCCGAGGACTCTGGAACTACGAGCAGTACTTC
>NA|TRBV11-3|TRBJ1-3|NA
CASSLAAGGNTIYF
TGTGCCAGCAGCTTAGCGGCGGGAGGAAACACCATATATTTT
>NA|TRBV14|TRBJ1-1|TRBD1
CASRRQGLGNTEAFF
TGTGCCAGCAGAAGACAGGGTCTAGGGAACACTGAAGCTTTCTTT
>NA|TRBV4-2|TRBJ2-2|TRBD2
CASRLAGGQGTGELFF
TGTGCCAGCAGGCTAGCGGGAGGTCAGGGCACCGGGGAGCTGTTTTTT
>NA|TRBV29-1|TRBJ2-7|NA
CSVLRSGDYEQYF
TGCAGCGTCCTACGGTCAGGGGACTACGAGCAGTACTTC
>NA|TRBV7-8|TRBJ2-1|TRBD1
CASSFYSGGNSYNEQFF
TGTGCCAGCAGCTTCTATTCAGGGGGTAACTCCTACAATGAGCAGTTCTTC
>NA|TRBV12-5|TRBJ1-4|NA
CASGLARQLTNEKLFF
TGTGCTAGTGGTTTGGCCCGACAGCTGACTAATGAAAAACTGTTTTTT
>NA|TRBV2|TRBJ1-2|NA
CASSDDGGGYGYTF
TGTGCCAGCAGTGATGACGGAGGCGGCTATGGCTACACCTTC
>few|TRBV7-9|TRBJ2-7|TRBD2
CASSLVGRGYYEQYF
TGTGCCAGCAGCTTAGTCGGGAGGGGGTACTACGAGCAGTACTTC
>NA|TRBV24-1|TRBJ1-2|TRBD1
CATADDRGSYGYTF
TGTGCCACCGCCGATGACAGGGGATCCTATGGCTACACCTTC
>NA|TRBV6-9|TRBJ2-7|NA
CASSRRADLTEQYF
TGTGCCAGCAGCAGGAGGGCAGATTTGACCGAGCAGTACTTC
>NA|TRBV28|TRBJ2-5|NA
CASSLIVETQYF
TGTGCCAGCAGTTTAATCGTGGAGACCCAGTACTTC
>NA|TRBV19|TRBJ2-7|TRBD1
CASSRTGTGANYEQYF
TGTGCCAGTAGCCGGACCGGGACAGGGGCTAACTACGAGCAGTACTTC
>NA|TRBV30|TRBJ2-3|TRBD2
CAWNRGLAGADTQYF
TGTGCCTGGAATAGGGGACTAGCGGGAGCAGATACGCAGTATTTT
>NA|TRBV10-3|TRBJ2-7|TRBD2
CAISWGGGAYEQYF
TGTGCCATCAGCTGGGGCGGGGGGGCCTACGAGCAGTACTTC
>NA|TRBV10-3|TRBJ2-5|NA
CAISEPEETQYF
TGTGCCATCAGTGAGCCGGAAGAGACCCAGTACTTC
>NA|TRBV7-2|TRBJ2-3|TRBD1
CASSLTGGLADTQYF
TGTGCCAGCAGCTTAACAGGGGGCCTCGCAGATACGCAGTATTTT
>once|TRBV28|TRBJ1-4|NA
CATSRTGKLFF
TGTGCCACCTCCAGGACGGGGAAACTGTTTTTT
>NA|TRBV6-5|TRBJ1-5|NA
CASSSQGNQPQHF
TGTGCCAGCAGTTCCCAGGGCAATCAGCCCCAGCATTTT
>NA|TRBV7-8|TRBJ1-5|NA
CASSLLSGSNQPQHF
TGTGCCAGCAGCTTACTTTCAGGTAGCAATCAGCCCCAGCATTTT
>NA|TRBV4-2|TRBJ2-3|NA
CASSQETGYTDTQYF
TGTGCCAGCAGCCAAGAAACAGGGTACACAGATACGCAGTATTTT
>NA|TRBV18|TRBJ1-2|NA
CASSPYSSYYGYTF
TGTGCCAGCTCACCTTACAGTTCTTACTATGGCTACACCTTC
>NA|TRBV4-1|TRBJ1-2|NA
CASSQPGQNLHGYTF
TGCGCCAGCAGCCAACCCGGACAGAACCTCCATGGCTACACCTTC
>NA|TRBV6-5|TRBJ2-5|NA
CASSYSQAETQYF
TGTGCCAGCAGTTACTCGCAGGCGGAGACCCAGTACTTC
>NA|TRBV28|TRBJ2-7|NA
CASSLGRLRAYEQYF
TGTGCCAGCAGTTTAGGGAGGTTAAGGGCCTACGAGCAGTACTTC
>NA|TRBV7-9|TRBJ1-5|NA
CASSLEAEVGQPQHF
TGTGCCAGCAGCTTAGAAGCGGAGGTCGGTCAGCCCCAGCATTTT
>NA|TRBV19|TRBJ1-4|TRBD1
CASSPIRDRATNEKLFF
TGTGCCAGTAGTCCAATAAGGGACAGAGCAACTAATGAAAAACTGTTTTTT
>NA|TRBV3-1/TRBV3-2|TRBJ1-1|NA
CASSLTRTEAFF
TGTGCCAGCAGCCTAACCAGAACTGAAGCTTTCTTT
>NA|TRBV28|TRBJ1-2|TRBD1
CASSGTGYGYTF
TGTGCCAGCAGTGGGACAGGATATGGCTACACCTTC
>NA|TRBV18|TRBJ1-2|TRBD1
CASSPTGEGYGYTF
TGTGCCAGCTCCCCCACAGGGGAAGGCTATGGCTACACCTTC
>NA|TRBV2|TRBJ2-7|TRBD2
CASSALTSGTYEQYF
TGTGCCAGCAGTGCCTTGACTAGCGGGACCTACGAGCAGTACTTC
>NA|TRBV5-1|TRBJ1-1|TRBD1
CASSSKTGTVNTEAFF
TGCGCCAGCAGCTCCAAAACCGGGACAGTAAACACTGAAGCTTTCTTT
>NA|TRBV9|TRBJ2-1|NA
CASSVGGGVGFNEQFF
TGTGCCAGCAGCGTAGGGGGCGGGGTGGGGTTCAATGAGCAGTTCTTC